These T cell receptor beta chains were read from a single sample in a study of shared T cell receptors in the human thymus. Produced via immunoSEQ multiplex PCR; TCRdb's table is partial and in-frame only. In the table there are 540,000 or so clones, 70% to 80% of which are singletons. The data also belong to a second study, concerning human thymus T cells.

The sequencing input was thymocytes. Receptors were obtained from a boy under two years old with a congenital heart defect. The CDR3 runs from the conserved cysteine through the conserved F or W. Some rows mark clone size as missing; the rest say once, few, many or name a class of expanded clone.

clone_size	cdr3_length	v_call	cdr3_aa
-	11	TRBV20-1	CSVPGGAEQFF
-	21	TRBV5-1	CASSSTLFRDRGLDGANVLTF
few	14	TRBV28	CASSSLPTKTEAFF
-	15	TRBV15	CATSREGQGKNIQYF
-	15	TRBV7-6	CASSPGLAGEHEQFF
-	17	TRBV7-6	CASSFMSRRGGYNEQFF
-	18	TRBV4-3	CASSQMTSPQGSDTEAFF
-	16	TRBV7-8	CASSSPEGGVNQPQHF
-	15	TRBV21-1	CASSHRNAGGGAQHF
few	12	TRBV19	CASRDRKDGYTF
-	14	TRBV19	CASSIQGRFYGYTF
few	14	TRBV5-6	CASRREDVNQPQHF
-	15	TRBV4-1	CASSHRKSGTDTQYF
-	15	TRBV14	CASSQGRDSLYEQYF